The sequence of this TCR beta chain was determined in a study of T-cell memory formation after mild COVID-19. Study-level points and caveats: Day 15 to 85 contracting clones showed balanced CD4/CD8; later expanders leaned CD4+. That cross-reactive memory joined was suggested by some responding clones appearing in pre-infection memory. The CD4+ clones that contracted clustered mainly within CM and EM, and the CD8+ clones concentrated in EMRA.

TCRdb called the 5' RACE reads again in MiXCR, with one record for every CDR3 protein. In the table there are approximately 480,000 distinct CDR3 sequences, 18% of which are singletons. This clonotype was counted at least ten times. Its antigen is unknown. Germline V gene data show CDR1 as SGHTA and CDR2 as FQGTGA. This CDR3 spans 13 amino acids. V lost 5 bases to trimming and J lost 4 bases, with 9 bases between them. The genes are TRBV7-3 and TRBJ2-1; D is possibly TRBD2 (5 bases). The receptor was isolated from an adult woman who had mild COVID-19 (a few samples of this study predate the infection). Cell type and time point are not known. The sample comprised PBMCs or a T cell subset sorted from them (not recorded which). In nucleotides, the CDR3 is TGTGCCAGCAGCCGAACGGGGTACAATGAGCAGTTCTTC. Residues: CASSRTGYNEQFF. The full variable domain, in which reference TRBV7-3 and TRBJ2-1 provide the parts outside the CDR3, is GAGVSQTPSNKVTEKGKYVELRCDPISGHTALYWYRQSLGQGPEFLIYFQGTGAADDSGLPNDRFFAVRPEGSVSTLKIQRTERGDSAVYLCASSRTGYNEQFFGPGTRLTVL.